The rows below give T cell receptor beta chains drawn from one sample of a study of shared clonotypes between healthy human individuals. Profiling relied on immunoSEQ multiplex PCR, and the TCRdb table lists in-frame clones only, not all of them. This table has about 2.3 million clones, 90% to 95% appearing once. Sequencing was done on a sample of naive CD4+ T cells from PBMCs. The origin of the receptors is a man aged 18 to 29 in good health. Some clones in this sample may be carry-over from other donors' samples. CDR3s include the opening cysteine and the closing phenylalanine or tryptophan. D genes are given only for firm matches. Not every row has a clone size; where given, it reads once, few, many or a size class.

>-|-|TRBV4-1|TRBJ1-5
TGCGCCAGCAGCCAAGAAATCGGGCCCCAGCATTTT
CASSQEIGPQHF
>TRBD1|-|TRBV7-3|TRBJ1-2
TGTGCCAGCAGCTTATCTCCCGGGACAGGGTTCTATGGCTACACCTTC
CASSLSPGTGFYGYTF
>-|-|TRBV28|TRBJ1-5
TGTGCCAGCAGTTTTGTGGACAGTATCAATCAGCCCCAGCATTTT
CASSFVDSINQPQHF
>TRBD1|-|TRBV5-1|TRBJ1-4
TGCGCCAGCAGCTTGGAGGGCAGGGGGTATCGTGAAAAACTGTTTTTT
CASSLEGRGYREKLFF
>-|-|TRBV9|TRBJ1-3
TGTGCCAGCAGCGTAGAAGGGCAGGAGTGGAACACCATATATTTT
CASSVEGQEWNTIYF
>TRBD1|few|TRBV28|TRBJ1-1
TGTGCCAGCGGACAGGGAATTGTGGGGAACACTGAAGCTTTCTTT
CASGQGIVGNTEAFF
>-|few|TRBV7-2|TRBJ1-1
TGTGCCAGCAGCTTAGCCTCAACGAACACTGAAGCTTTCTTT
CASSLASTNTEAFF
>-|-|TRBV5-4|TRBJ2-3
TGTGCCAGCGCTAGTGGGGGATTCGAGGCAGATACGCAGTATTTT
CASASGGFEADTQYF
>-|-|TRBV2|TRBJ1-5
TGTGCCAACAATAGGGGGGGTCCTAATCAGCCCCAGCATTTT
CANNRGGPNQPQHF
>-|-|TRBV4-1|TRBJ2-1
TGCGCCAGCAGCAGGGGGGCGTACAATGAGCAGTTCTTC
CASSRGAYNEQFF
>-|-|TRBV29-1|TRBJ2-1
TGCAGCGTTGAAGGAACAGCCAATGAGCAGTTCTTC
CSVEGTANEQFF
>-|-|TRBV14|TRBJ1-2
TGTGCCAGCAGCCAAGGACAGAGCTATGGCTACACCTTC
CASSQGQSYGYTF
>-|-|TRBV2|TRBJ2-7
TGTGCCAGCAGTGAACTAGCCTACGAGCAGTACTTC
CASSELAYEQYF
>TRBD2|-|TRBV7-8|TRBJ2-7
TGTGCCAGCAGCTTAAAGCGACTAGCGGGAGAGGTTCGGCAGTACTTC
CASSLKRLAGEVRQYF
>-|-|TRBV30|TRBJ1-5
TGTGCCTGGAGTGTCCAAGAGAATCAGCCCCAGCATTTT
CAWSVQENQPQHF
>TRBD2|-|TRBV11-2|TRBJ2-2
TGTGCCAGCAGCCAGCGGGGCAGCGGCAACACCGGGGAGCTGTTTTTT
CASSQRGSGNTGELFF
>TRBD2|-|TRBV9|TRBJ2-2
TGTGCCAGCAGCCCCCGACTAGCGGGGACGAACACCGGGGAGCTGTTTTTT
CASSPRLAGTNTGELFF
>TRBD1|-|TRBV4-2|TRBJ1-4
TGTGCCAGCAGGGGGGGACAGAAGAATGAAAAACTGTTTTTT
CASRGGQKNEKLFF
>TRBD2|-|TRBV4-3|TRBJ2-1
TGCGCCAGCAGCCCACGGGTCGGGAGGGGCTCCTACAATGAGCAGTTCTTC
CASSPRVGRGSYNEQFF
>TRBD1|-|TRBV6-6|TRBJ2-6
TGTGCCAGCATACGGGACAGGGGTTCAGGGGCCAACGTCCTGACTTTC
CASIRDRGSGANVLTF
>TRBD2|-|TRBV7-3|TRBJ2-1
TGTGCCAGCAGGGCCGGGACTAGCGGCTTGACCTCCTACAATGAGCAGTTCTTC
CASRAGTSGLTSYNEQFF
>TRBD1|few|TRBV5-4|TRBJ1-2
TGTGCCAGCAGTCCGGACAGGGTCTATGGCTACACCTTC
CASSPDRVYGYTF
>-|-|TRBV29-1|TRBJ1-2
TGCAGCGCCTCGGCAGGTGCAACCCTAAACTATGGCTACACCTTC
CSASAGATLNYGYTF
>TRBD1|-|TRBV6-6|TRBJ1-2
TGTGCCAGCAGCCATGCAACGGACAGGGCTTATGGCTACACCTTC
CASSHATDRAYGYTF
>-|-|TRBV18|TRBJ2-7
TGTGCCAGCTCACCAGGGGCCGGGGCTGGGAGCATCGACTACGAGCAGTACTTC
CASSPGAGAGSIDYEQYF
>-|-|TRBV2|TRBJ2-2
TGTGCCAGCAGTGGACTTACAGGGACGGTTAACACCGGGGAGCTGTTTTTT
CASSGLTGTVNTGELFF
>TRBD1|-|TRBV19|TRBJ1-2
TGTGCCAGTAGTGAAGAGGACAGGGGGCGCGAGTATCACACCTTC
CASSEEDRGREYHTF
>-|-|TRBV5-1|TRBJ1-2
TGCGCCAGCAGCTTGGCCAACAGGGAGGGTGGCTACACCTTC
CASSLANREGGYTF
>-|-|TRBV9|TRBJ2-1
TGTGCCAGCACCACGGGCGGATCCTACAATGAGCAGTTCTTC
CASTTGGSYNEQFF
>-|-|TRBV27|TRBJ2-5
TGTGCCAGCAGCCTCAGGGGAGTTCTGGAGACCCAGTACTTC
CASSLRGVLETQYF
>TRBD2|-|TRBV5-4|TRBJ2-2
TGTGCCAGCCGCACTAGCGGACGCACCGGGGAGCTGTTTTTT
CASRTSGRTGELFF
>-|-|TRBV19|TRBJ2-1
TGTGCCAGTAGCCCTGGGGGATTTGAGCAGTTCTTC
CASSPGGFEQFF
>-|-|TRBV6-1|TRBJ1-2
TGTGCCAGCAACCTGGTCACGGGCGACTATGGCTACACCTTC
CASNLVTGDYGYTF
>-|-|TRBV30|TRBJ1-1
TGTGCCTGGAGGCCTAGGGGAGCCGCTACGCCCTTAACCTTT
CAWRPRGAATPLTF
>-|-|TRBV2|TRBJ2-7
TGTGCCAGCGGCCCAGGGACCCACGAGCAGTACTTC
CASGPGTHEQYF
>-|-|TRBV27|TRBJ2-7
TGTGCCAGCAGTTTTCGCGGCCGAGGCGAGCAGTACTTC
CASSFRGRGEQYF
>-|-|TRBV7-3|TRBJ2-5
TGTGCCAGCAGCTTAGAGGCAGGTCGGGAGACCCAGTACTTC
CASSLEAGRETQYF
>TRBD2|-|TRBV4-2|TRBJ2-7
TGTGCCAGCAGCCGAGGACTAGCGGGAGGGCAGACATCCTACGAGCAGTACTTC
CASSRGLAGGQTSYEQYF
>-|-|TRBV2|TRBJ1-4
TGTGCCAGCAGCGAGTCAGGGGTGCCTAATGAAAAACTGTTTTTT
CASSESGVPNEKLFF
>-|-|TRBV29-1|TRBJ1-2
TGCAGCGTTGGGACCTACAGGGACGGCTACACCTTC
CSVGTYRDGYTF
>TRBD2|-|TRBV28|TRBJ2-1
TGTGCCAGCAGCTTAAGGGGACTAGCGGGAGGGCCTGGGCAGTTCTTC
CASSLRGLAGGPGQFF
>-|-|TRBV5-1|TRBJ2-7
TGCGCCAGCGGGGGGGGCCGCACGGATGGGGAGCAGTACTTC
CASGGGRTDGEQYF
>-|once|TRBV19|TRBJ2-1
TGTGCCAGTAGTATTCACTCCCCCACTCTTCGGTCCTACAATGAGCAGTTCTTC
CASSIHSPTLRSYNEQFF
>TRBD1|-|TRBV29-1|TRBJ1-3
TGCAGCGTGGGACAGGGACGTGGAAACACCATATATTTT
CSVGQGRGNTIYF
>TRBD2|once|TRBV11-3|TRBJ2-7
TGTGCCAGCAGCTTAGGATCGGGAGGGGACGAGCAGTACTTC
CASSLGSGGDEQYF
>-|-|TRBV28|TRBJ2-6
TGTGCCAGCAGTTTAAGAGGCCCCTCTGGGGCCAACGTCCTGACTTTC
CASSLRGPSGANVLTF
>TRBD2|-|TRBV6-1|TRBJ2-5
TGTGCCAGCAGTGAAGGCGATAGCGGGAGAGCCTGGGAGACCCAGTACTTC
CASSEGDSGRAWETQYF
>TRBD1|-|TRBV28|TRBJ2-7
TGTGCCAGCACCAAAACTCCGGGACAGGGACAACCTTTC
CASTKTPGQGQPF
>TRBD1|-|TRBV6-1|TRBJ2-1
TGTGCCAGCAGCTGGACAGGGGGCTCGGGGTTCTTC
CASSWTGGSGFF